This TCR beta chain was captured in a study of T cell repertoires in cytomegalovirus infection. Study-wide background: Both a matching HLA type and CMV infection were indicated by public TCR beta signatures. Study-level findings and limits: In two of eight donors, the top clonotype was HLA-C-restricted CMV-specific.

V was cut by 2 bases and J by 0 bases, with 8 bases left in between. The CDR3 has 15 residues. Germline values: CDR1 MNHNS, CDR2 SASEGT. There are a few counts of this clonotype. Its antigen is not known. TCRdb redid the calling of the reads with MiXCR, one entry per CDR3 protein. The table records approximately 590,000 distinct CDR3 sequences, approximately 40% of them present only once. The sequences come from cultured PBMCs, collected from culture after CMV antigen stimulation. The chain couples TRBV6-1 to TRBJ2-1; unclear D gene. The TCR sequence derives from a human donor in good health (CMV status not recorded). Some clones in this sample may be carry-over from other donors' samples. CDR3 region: CASSESPSSYNEQFF. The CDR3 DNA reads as TGTGCCAGCAGTGAAAGTCCTAGCTCCTACAATGAGCAGTTCTTC.